This T cell receptor (beta chain) was captured by sequencing in a study of shared clonotypes between healthy human individuals. This clone was counted only a few times. Some clones are missing from TCRdb's copy, which holds only in-frame ones; the method was immunoSEQ multiplex PCR. The data show about 2.3 million clones, 80% to 95% seen once. The V end lost 2 bases, the J end lost 5 bases, and 12 bases lay between the germline ends. The CDR3 extends over 14 amino acids. Germline V gene lookup returns CDR1 MGHDK and CDR2 SYGVNS. This clonotype was obtained from a man younger than 30 in good health. Some clones in this sample may be carry-over from other donors' samples. This sequence joins TRBV25-1 and TRBJ1-1; the D is unclear. Sequencing was performed on naive CD4+ T cells from PBMCs. Subset denoted: CD45RA+ positively selected. The DNA of the CDR3 is TGTGCCAGCAGTGAAAATACAGTCGGAACTGAAGCTTTCTTT. Translating it yields CASSENTVGTEAFF.